This T cell receptor beta chain was sequenced for a study of T cells in Graves' hyperthyroidism and ophthalmopathy. Study-wide context: At initial diagnosis, before any treatment had begun, peripheral blood was obtained.

Every diagnosis used clinical symptoms, serum thyroxine and TRAb, thyroid ultrasound and orbital computed tomography. More than 9.5 ml fresh peripheral blood yielded the PBMCs. Amplified TCR beta CDR3 regions came from RNA transcripts. A first-round RT-PCR of the TCR CDR3 used the HTBI primer set. TCRdb re-called the multiplex PCR reads through MiXCR, storing one row per CDR3 protein. The sample shows around 610,000 distinct CDR3 sequences, roughly 14% of them seen only once. A few counts support this clonotype. The sequencing input was blood. The clonotype comes from a woman aged 35 to 49 with Graves' ophthalmopathy.

Here the CDR3 DNA reads TGTGCCAGCAGTTACGGTCGCTTCTCTAACTATGGCTACACCTTC. Amino acid sequence: CASSYGRFSNYGYTF. The chain couples TRBV6-2 or TRBV6-3 to TRBJ1-2; no definite D call. Germline V gene lookup returns CDR1 MNHEY and CDR2 SVGEGT. The CDR3 has 15 residues. V lost 2 bases to trimming and J lost 0 bases, with 10 bases between them.